This TCR beta chain was identified in a study of T cell clonotyping in hematopoietic cell transplantation. General observations from the study: CD4 and CD8 repertoire contributions could not be separated without sorting. After transplant, recipient diversity fell while pathologically expanded clonotypes grew through day 180.

A word on this clone: Its specificity is not known.

Blood collection times were about day -28 and days 30, 100, 180 posttransplant. Assay: immunoSEQ multiplex PCR; the TCRdb copy retains only in-frame clones and omits some. The table lists approximately 7,000 clones, approximately 89% of them singletons. The receptor was derived from a female patient aged 50-59 years who had an allogeneic stem cell transplant from an unrelated donor, so the T cells may come from the graft donor. Some clones in this sample may be carry-over from other donors' samples. The sequencing here drew on PBMCs, taken 30 days after allogeneic stem cell transplant.

The CDR3 DNA reads TGCAGCCATCTGCCCCTAGCGGGACGCACAGATACGCAGTATTTT. Translating it yields CSHLPLAGRTDTQYF. V gene TRBV29-1 combines with J gene TRBJ2-3; 9 bases match TRBD2. The length of the CDR3 is 15 residues. Germline loops: CDR1 SQVTM, CDR2 ANQGSEA. With 8 bases clipped from V and 1 base from J, the junction kept 10 bases outside the gene matches.